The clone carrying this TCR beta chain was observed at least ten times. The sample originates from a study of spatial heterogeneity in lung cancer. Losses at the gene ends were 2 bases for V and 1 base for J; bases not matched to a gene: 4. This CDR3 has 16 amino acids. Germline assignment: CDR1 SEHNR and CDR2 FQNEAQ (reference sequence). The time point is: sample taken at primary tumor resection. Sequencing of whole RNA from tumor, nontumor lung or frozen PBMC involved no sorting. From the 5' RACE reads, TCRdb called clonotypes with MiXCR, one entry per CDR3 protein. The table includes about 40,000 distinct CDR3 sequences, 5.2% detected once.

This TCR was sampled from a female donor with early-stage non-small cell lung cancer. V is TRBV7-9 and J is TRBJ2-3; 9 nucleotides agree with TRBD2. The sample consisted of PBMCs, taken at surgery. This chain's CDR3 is CASSLWSSGGTDTQYF. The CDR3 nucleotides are TGTGCCAGCAGCTTATGGTCTAGCGGGGGCACAGATACGCAGTATTTT.